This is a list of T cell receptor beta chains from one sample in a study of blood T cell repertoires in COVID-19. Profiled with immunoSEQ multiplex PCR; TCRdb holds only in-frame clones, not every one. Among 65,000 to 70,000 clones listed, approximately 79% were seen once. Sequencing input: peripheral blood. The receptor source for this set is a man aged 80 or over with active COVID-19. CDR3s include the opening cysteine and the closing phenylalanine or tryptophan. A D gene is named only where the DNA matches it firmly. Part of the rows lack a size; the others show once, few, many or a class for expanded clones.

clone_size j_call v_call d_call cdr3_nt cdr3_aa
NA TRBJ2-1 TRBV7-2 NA TGTGCCAGCAGCTTAGGAGGGTCCCACAATGAGCAGTTCTTC CASSLGGSHNEQFF
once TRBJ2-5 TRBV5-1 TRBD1 TGCGCCAGCAGCGAAGACAGGGCCTCTCGAGAGACCCAGTACTTC CASSEDRASRETQYF
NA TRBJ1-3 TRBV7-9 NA TGTGCCAGCAGCTTAGCAAGGGAGGCTGGAAACACCATATATTTT CASSLAREAGNTIYF
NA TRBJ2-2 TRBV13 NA TGTGCCAGCAGCTTTCAACTTTTGAACACCGGGGAGCTGTTTTTT CASSFQLLNTGELFF
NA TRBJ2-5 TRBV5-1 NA TGCGCCAGCAGCGTCCCCACAGGGAAAGAGACCCAGTACTTC CASSVPTGKETQYF
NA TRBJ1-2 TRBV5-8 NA TGTGCCAGCAGCGCGGACAGCCCCCTAATTCCGTATGGCTACACCTTC CASSADSPLIPYGYTF
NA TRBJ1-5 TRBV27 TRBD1 TGTGCCAGCACATCCGGGACAGGCGGCAATCAGCCCCAGCATTTT CASTSGTGGNQPQHF
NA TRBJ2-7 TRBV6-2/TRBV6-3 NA TGTGCCAGCAGCCCCGCGAGCTCCTACGAGCAGTACTTC CASSPASSYEQYF
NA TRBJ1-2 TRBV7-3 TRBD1 TGTGCCAGCAGCTTCGGACAGGGGGTAGATGGCTACACCTTC CASSFGQGVDGYTF
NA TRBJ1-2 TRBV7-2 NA TGTGCCAGCAGCTTAGCCGGGGGGACGGGTAGTTATGGCTACACCTTC CASSLAGGTGSYGYTF
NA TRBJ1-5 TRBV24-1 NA TGTGCCACCAGTGATTTACAGGAAACATATAGCAATCAGCCCCAGCATTTT CATSDLQETYSNQPQHF
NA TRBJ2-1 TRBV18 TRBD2 TGTGCCAGCTCACCTTATTCTGGCGGGAGTGGTTATGAGCAGTTCTTC CASSPYSGGSGYEQFF
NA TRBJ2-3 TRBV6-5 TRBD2 TGTGCCAGCAGTTCCCGACTAGCGTCAGATACGCAGTATTTT CASSSRLASDTQYF
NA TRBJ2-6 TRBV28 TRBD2 TGTGCCAGCAGTCCCCGGGGACTAGCGAATCACGTCCTGACTTTC CASSPRGLANHVLTF
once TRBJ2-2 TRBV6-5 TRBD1 TGTGCCAGCAGAGGACAGGGGTTGAACACCGGGGAGCTGTTTTTT CASRGQGLNTGELFF
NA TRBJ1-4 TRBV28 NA TGTGCCAGCAGTTCCCGCCTCAGGGGCGGGAATGAAAAACTGTTTTTT CASSSRLRGGNEKLFF
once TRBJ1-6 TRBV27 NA TGTGCCAGCAGTTTAGTCGGGGGAGGTGATAATTCACCCCTCCACTTT CASSLVGGGDNSPLHF
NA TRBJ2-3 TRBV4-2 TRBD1 TGTGCCAGCAGCAAGGGACAGGGAGGAGATACGCAGTATTTT CASSKGQGGDTQYF
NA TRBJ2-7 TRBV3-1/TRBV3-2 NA TGTGCCAGCAGCCAAGTATCCGGGTACGAGCAGTACTTC CASSQVSGYEQYF
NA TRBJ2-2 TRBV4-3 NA TGCGCCAGCAGCCAATCTCAGCGAGGGCCGGGCACCGGGGAGCTGTTTTTT CASSQSQRGPGTGELFF
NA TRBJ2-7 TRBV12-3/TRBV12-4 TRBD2 TGTGCCAGCAGTCAGCAGGGAGGGAGCGAGCAGTACTTC CASSQQGGSEQYF
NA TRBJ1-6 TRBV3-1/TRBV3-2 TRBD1 TGTGCCAGCAGCCAAGATGGGACAGGGAGTAATTCACCCCTCCACTTT CASSQDGTGSNSPLHF
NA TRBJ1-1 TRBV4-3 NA TGCGCCAGCAGCCAAGATCGGGGGAACACTGAAGCTTTCTTT CASSQDRGNTEAFF
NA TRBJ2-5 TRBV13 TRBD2 TGTGCCAGCAGCCCACGGGGGGGTTCCCAAGAGACCCAGTACTTC CASSPRGGSQETQYF
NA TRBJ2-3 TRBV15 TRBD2 TGTGCCACCAGCAGAGATAGGGCGGGAGGGACGCAGTATTTT CATSRDRAGGTQYF
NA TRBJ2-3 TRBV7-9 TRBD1 TGTGCCAGCACCTTGGGTACAGGGGGGTCGGGCACAGATACGCAGTATTTT CASTLGTGGSGTDTQYF
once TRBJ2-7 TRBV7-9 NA TGTGCCAGCACCCGAACAGGGCATGGCGAGCAGTACTTC CASTRTGHGEQYF
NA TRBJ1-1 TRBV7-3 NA TGTGCCAGCAGCCCAGGGCCAACCCGGGGGGCTTTCTTT CASSPGPTRGAFF
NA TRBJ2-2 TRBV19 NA TGTGCCAGTAGCCCCTCGGGGACCGGGGAGCTGTTTTTT CASSPSGTGELFF